In its sample, the clone carrying this TCR beta chain was seen once. No antigen is known for it. This entry belongs to a study of T cells in localized non-small cell lung cancer. Whole-study results and caveats: Owing to sequencing of a solitary tumor region, heterogeneity cannot be discounted. A median approximately 59 of the top 100 tumor clones appeared in adjacent lung. Compared with tumor, uninvolved adjacent lung displayed greater T cell clonality, ranking highest overall.

Only in-frame clones appear in the TCRdb table, and some are missing; sequencing was by immunoSEQ multiplex PCR. The data show roughly 15,000 clones, more than 70% seen once. Trimming stripped 2 bases from V and 0 bases from J, with 16 bases between. The V gene's germline CDR1 is SEHNR and CDR2 FQNEAQ (reference sequence). This CDR3 comprises 17 residues. This TCR was sampled from a woman aged 40-75 years with stage I lung adenocarcinoma. This chain connects TRBV7-9 to TRBJ1-2; no clear D. The sample in question was peripheral blood, obtained before any cancer treatment. CDR3 sequence reads: CASSLLIRTSTNYGYTF. For the CDR3, the DNA is TGTGCCAGCAGCTTATTGATACGTACGTCAACTAACTATGGCTACACCTTC.